This TCR beta chain was obtained from a study of preoperative IRX-2 immunotherapy in early breast cancer. Clones were sequenced by immunoSEQ multiplex PCR, and TCRdb holds only the in-frame ones, with some missing. This sample has around 25,000 clones, with 75% to 80% found just once. The treatment is: preoperative locoregional IRX-2 cytokine immunotherapy. Samples came from a phase Ib trial of preoperative locoregional IRX-2 cytokine immunotherapy. The CDR3 contains 14 residues. Trimming removed 6 bases from V and 0 bases from J, with 9 bases in between. Germline lookup yields CDR1 LNHDA and CDR2 SQIVND (reference sequence).

The chain is built from TRBV19 and TRBJ1-5; D is uncertain. Sequenced material: lymph node tissue, taken before IRX-2 immunotherapy. The receptor was isolated from a human donor with breast cancer. The DNA of the CDR3 is TGTGCCAGTAGCATACAGAATAGCAATCAGCCCCAGCATTTT. Translated: CASSIQNSNQPQHF.